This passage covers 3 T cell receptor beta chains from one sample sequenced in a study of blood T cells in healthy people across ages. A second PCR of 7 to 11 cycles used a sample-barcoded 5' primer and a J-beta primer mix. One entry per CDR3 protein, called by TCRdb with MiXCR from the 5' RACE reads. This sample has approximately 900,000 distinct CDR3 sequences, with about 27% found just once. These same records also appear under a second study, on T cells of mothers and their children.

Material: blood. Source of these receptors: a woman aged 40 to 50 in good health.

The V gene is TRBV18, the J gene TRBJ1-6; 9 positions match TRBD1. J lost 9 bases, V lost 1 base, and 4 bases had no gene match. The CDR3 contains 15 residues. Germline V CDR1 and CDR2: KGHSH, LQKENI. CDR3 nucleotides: TGTGCCAGCTCACCACACGACAGGGGGACTTCACCCCTCCACTTT. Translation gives CASSPHDRGTSPLHF.

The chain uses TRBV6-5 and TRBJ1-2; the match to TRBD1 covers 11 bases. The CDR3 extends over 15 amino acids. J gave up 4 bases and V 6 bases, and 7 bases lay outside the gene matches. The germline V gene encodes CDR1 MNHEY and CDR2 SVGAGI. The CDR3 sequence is CASRRTGGSGYGYTF. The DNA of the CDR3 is TGTGCCAGCAGAAGGACAGGGGGCTCCGGCTATGGCTACACCTTC.

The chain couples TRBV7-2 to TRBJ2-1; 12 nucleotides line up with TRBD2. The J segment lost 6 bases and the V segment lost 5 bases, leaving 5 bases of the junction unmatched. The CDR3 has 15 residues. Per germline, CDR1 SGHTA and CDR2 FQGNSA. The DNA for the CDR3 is TGTGCCAGCAGCCGCCTAGCGGGGGGGAGCAATGAGCAGTTCTTC. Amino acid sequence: CASSRLAGGSNEQFF.